This T cell receptor beta chain was sequenced for a study of control samples from healthy donors and cancer patients. The table came from immunoSEQ multiplex PCR; TCRdb's copy has only in-frame clones and leaves some out. The table lists approximately 100,000 clones, 80% to 90% of them singletons. Germline loops: CDR1 SGHNT, CDR2 YENEEA. V was shortened by 1 base and J by 8 bases, with 18 bases between the two germline ends. This CDR3 has 16 amino acids. What was sequenced was blood. The chain recombines TRBV11-3 with TRBJ2-1; D may be TRBD2 (5 bases). This sequence was found in a man aged 25 to 45 in good health. The DNA for the CDR3 is TGTGCCAGCAGCTTAGTAAGCGGTGAAGTTGGCGATGAGCAGTTCTTC. Translation: CASSLVSGEVGDEQFF. The complete variable domain, with remaining parts taken from reference TRBV11-3 and TRBJ2-1, reads EAGVVQSPRYKIIEKKQPVAFWCNPISGHNTLYWYLQNLGQGPELLIRYENEEAVDDSQLPKDRFSAERLKGVDSTLKIQPAELGDSAVYLCASSLVSGEVGDEQFFGPGTRLTVL.